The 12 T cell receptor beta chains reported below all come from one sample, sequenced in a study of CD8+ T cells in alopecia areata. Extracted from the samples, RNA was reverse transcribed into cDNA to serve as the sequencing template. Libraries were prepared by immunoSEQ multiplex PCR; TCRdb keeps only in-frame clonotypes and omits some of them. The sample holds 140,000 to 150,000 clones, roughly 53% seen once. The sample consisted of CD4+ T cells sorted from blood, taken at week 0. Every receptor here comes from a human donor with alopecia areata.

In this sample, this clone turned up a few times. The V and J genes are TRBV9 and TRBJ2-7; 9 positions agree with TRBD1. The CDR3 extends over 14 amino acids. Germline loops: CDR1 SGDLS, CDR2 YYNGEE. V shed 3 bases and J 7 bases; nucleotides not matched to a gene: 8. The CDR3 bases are TGTGCCAGCAGCGCGACAGGGGGAATGGGAGAGCAGTACTTC. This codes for CASSATGGMGEQYF.

The DNA for the CDR3 is TGTGCCAGCATCCTGGGAGGGTCCAGAGGAGAACTGTTTTTT. Translated, it gives CASILGGSRGELFF. V and J are TRBV6-6 and TRBJ1-4, with unresolved D. The CDR3 runs to 14 residues. Trimming shortened V by 7 bases and J by 12 bases, and 21 bases separated the two germline ends. The germline V gene has CDR1 MNHNY and CDR2 SVGAGI (reference sequence).

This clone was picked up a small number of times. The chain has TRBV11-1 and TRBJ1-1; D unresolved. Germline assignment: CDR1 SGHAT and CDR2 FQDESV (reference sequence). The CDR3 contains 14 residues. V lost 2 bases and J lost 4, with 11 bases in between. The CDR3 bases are TGTGCCAGCAGCTTAAGCCGGAGAGGCACTGAAGCTTTCTTT. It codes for CASSLSRRGTEAFF.

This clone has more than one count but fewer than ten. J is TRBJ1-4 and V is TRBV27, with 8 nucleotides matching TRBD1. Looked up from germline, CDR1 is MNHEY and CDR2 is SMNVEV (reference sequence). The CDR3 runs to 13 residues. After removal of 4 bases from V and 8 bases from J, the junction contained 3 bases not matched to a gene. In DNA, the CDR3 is TGTGCCAGCAGTTCCCGGACAGGGGAAAAACTGTTTTTT. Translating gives CASSSRTGEKLFF.

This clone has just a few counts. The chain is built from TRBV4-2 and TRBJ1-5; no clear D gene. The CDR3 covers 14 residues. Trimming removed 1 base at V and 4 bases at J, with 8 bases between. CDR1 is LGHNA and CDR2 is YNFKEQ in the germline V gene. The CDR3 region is CASSQASGNQPQHF. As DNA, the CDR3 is TGTGCCAGCAGCCAAGCAAGTGGGAATCAGCCCCAGCATTTT.

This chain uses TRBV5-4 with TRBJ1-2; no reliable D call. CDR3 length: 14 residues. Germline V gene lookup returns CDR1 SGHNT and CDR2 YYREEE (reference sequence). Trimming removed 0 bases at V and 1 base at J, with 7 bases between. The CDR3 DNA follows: TGTGCCAGCAGCTTGGACGGTTATAACTATGGCTACACCTTC. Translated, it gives CASSLDGYNYGYTF.

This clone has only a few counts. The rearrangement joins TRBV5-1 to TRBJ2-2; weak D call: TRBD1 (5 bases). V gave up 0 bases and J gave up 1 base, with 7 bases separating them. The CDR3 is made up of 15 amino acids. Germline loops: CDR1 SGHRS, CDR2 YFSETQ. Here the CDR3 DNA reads TGCGCCAGCAGCTTGGGACAGATGAACACCGGGGAGCTGTTTTTT. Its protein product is CASSLGQMNTGELFF.

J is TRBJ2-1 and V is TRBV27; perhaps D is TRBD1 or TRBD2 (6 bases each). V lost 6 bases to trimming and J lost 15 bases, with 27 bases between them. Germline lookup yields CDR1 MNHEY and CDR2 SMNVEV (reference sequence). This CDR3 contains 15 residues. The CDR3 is CASSRGGSRLLRWFF. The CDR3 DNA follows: TGTGCCAGCAGCCGAGGGGGGAGCCGGCTCCTTCGGTGGTTCTTC.

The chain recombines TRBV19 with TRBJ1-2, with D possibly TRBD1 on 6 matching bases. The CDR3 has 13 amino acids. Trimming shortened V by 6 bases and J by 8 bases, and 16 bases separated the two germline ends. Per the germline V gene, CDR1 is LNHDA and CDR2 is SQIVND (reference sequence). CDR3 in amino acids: CASSLTTRGGYTF. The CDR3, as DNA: TGTGCCAGTAGCCTGACCACCAGGGGCGGCTACACCTTC.

The CDR3 DNA reads as TGTGCCAGCAGCGCCACAGGGGGTAATCAGCCCCAGCATTTT. Protein sequence: CASSATGGNQPQHF. V and J are TRBV7-9 and TRBJ1-5, with 8 bases identical to TRBD1. The CDR3 runs 14 residues. V lost 5 bases, J lost 4 bases, and 4 bases stayed unmatched. The germline V gene encodes CDR1 SEHNR and CDR2 FQNEAQ (reference sequence).

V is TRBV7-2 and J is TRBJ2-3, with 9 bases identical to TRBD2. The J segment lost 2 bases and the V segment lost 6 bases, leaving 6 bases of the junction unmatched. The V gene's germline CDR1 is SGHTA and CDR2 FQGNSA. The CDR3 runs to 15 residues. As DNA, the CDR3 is TGTGCCAGCAGACCCAGCGGGGGGTACACAGATACGCAGTATTTT. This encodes CASRPSGGYTDTQYF.

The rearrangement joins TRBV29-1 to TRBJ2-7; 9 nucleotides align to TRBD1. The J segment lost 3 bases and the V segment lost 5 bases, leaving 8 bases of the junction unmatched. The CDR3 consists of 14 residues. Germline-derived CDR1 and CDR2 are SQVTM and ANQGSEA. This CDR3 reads CSVCETGGFYEQYF. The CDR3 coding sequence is TGCAGCGTTTGCGAGACAGGGGGTTTCTACGAGCAGTACTTC.